The source of this T cell receptor beta chain is a study of CD8 T cells in ankylosing spondylitis. Study results and limitations: Researchers reportedly found disease-linked clones significantly enriched in matched ankylosing spondylitis synovial fluid. Prior literature has documented some motif variants in synovial fluid and blood from reactive arthritis.

By quantitative 5'-RACE with molecular barcodes, the TCR beta libraries were made. Each CDR3 protein is one row after TCRdb ran MiXCR on the 5' RACE reads. The sample carries about 200,000 distinct CDR3 sequences, 25% to 30% recorded once. This clonotype was seen repeatedly, ten times or more. Its antigen is not identified. The J segment lost 2 bases and the V segment lost 0 bases, leaving 5 bases of the junction unmatched. Germline values: CDR1 MGHRA, CDR2 YSYEKL. There are 17 residues in the CDR3. The receptor comes from a male donor with ankylosing spondylitis or in good health (not recorded which). Sequencing used blood, either unsorted or a sorted T cell fraction (not recorded which). The chain combines TRBV4-1 with TRBJ2-5, with 11 bases fitting TRBD2. CDR3: CASSQDWLAGGQETQYF. The CDR3 coding sequence is TGCGCCAGCAGCCAAGATTGGCTAGCGGGAGGTCAAGAGACCCAGTACTTC.